The present T cell receptor (beta chain) was sequenced within a study of Tregs in tolerant kidney transplant recipients. Notes on the study in general: Nucleotide sequences could not be compared across some patients' samples due to primer changes. Expanding Tregs on activated donor B cells appeared to best identify donor-specific TCRbeta clones. No direct test of biological reproducibility was done here.

As regards this clone: Antigen: not known.

Only in-frame clones appear in the TCRdb table, and some are missing; sequencing was by immunoSEQ multiplex PCR. The table includes about 83,000 clones, 98% detected once. Unstimulated regulatory T cells (CD4+CD25+CD127-), CD4+CD25- non-regulatory cells, CD4 and CD8 cells were FACS-sorted from thawed PBMCs. The source is a human donor who received a combined kidney and bone marrow transplant. The sample was CD4+ T cells from blood, taken before the transplant.

The CDR3: CASSIKQGTTEAFF. The CDR3 nucleotides are TGTGCCAGTAGTATTAAACAGGGAACAACTGAAGCTTTCTTT. The rearrangement joins TRBV19 to TRBJ1-1, with D possibly TRBD1 on 6 matching bases. Trimming removed 3 bases at V and 5 bases at J, with 13 bases between. The CDR3 is 14 residues long. Germline loops: CDR1 LNHDA, CDR2 SQIVND (reference sequence).